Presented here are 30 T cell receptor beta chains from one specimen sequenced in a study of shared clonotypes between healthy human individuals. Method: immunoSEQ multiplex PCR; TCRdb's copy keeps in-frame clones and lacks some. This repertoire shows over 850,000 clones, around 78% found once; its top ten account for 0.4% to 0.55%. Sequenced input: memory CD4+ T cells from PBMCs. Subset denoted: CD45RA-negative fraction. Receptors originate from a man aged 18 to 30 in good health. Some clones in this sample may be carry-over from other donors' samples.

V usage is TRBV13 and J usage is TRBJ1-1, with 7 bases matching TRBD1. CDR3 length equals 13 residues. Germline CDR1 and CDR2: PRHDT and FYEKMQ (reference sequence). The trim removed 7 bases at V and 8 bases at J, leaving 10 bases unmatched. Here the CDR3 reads CASTWTGVWEAFF. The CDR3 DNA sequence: TGTGCCAGCACCTGGACAGGTGTGTGGGAAGCTTTCTTT.

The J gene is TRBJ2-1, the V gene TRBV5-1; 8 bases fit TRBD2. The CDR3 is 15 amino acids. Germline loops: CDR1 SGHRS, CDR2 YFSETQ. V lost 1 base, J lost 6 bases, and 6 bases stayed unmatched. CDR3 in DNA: TGCGCCAGCAGCTTGATGAGCGGGAGTCTCAATGAGCAGTTCTTC. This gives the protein CASSLMSGSLNEQFF. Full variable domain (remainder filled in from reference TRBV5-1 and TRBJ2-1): KAGVTQTPRYLIKTRGQQVTLSCSPISGHRSVSWYQQTPGQGLQFLFEYFSETQRNKGNFPGRFSGRQFSNSRSEMNVSTLELGDSALYLCASSLMSGSLNEQFFGPGTRLTVL.

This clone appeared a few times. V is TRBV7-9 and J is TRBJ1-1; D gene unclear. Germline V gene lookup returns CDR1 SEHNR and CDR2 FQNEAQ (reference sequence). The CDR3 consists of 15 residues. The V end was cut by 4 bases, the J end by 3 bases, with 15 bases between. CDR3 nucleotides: TGTGCCAGCAGCTCCCCGGGATACCGAGACACTGAAGCTTTCTTT. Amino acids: CASSSPGYRDTEAFF.

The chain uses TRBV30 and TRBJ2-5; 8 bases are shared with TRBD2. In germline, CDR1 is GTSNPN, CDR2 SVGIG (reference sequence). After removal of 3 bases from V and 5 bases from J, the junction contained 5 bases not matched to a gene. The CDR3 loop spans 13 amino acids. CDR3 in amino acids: CAWSGLARETQYF. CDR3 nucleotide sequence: TGTGCCTGGAGCGGACTAGCTCGGGAGACCCAGTACTTC.

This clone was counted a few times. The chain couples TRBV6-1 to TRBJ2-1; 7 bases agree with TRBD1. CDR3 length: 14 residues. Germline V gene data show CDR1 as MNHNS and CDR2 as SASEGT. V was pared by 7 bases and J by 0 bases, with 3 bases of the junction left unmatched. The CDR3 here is CASNDRASYNEQFF. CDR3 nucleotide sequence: TGTGCCAGCAATGACAGGGCCTCCTACAATGAGCAGTTCTTC.

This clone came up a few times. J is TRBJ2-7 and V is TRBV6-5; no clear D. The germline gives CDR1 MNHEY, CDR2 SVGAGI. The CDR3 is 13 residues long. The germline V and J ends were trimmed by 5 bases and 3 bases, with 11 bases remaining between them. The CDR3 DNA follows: TGTGCCAGCAGTGTGTCAACTAACTACGAGCAGTACTTC. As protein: CASSVSTNYEQYF.

The chain's CDR3 is CASSYEPLSSYEQYF. CDR3 DNA sequence: TGTGCCAGCAGCTACGAGCCGTTGAGCTCCTACGAGCAGTACTTC. This chain uses TRBV5-8 with TRBJ2-7; D gene ambiguous. Germline V gives CDR1 SGHTS, CDR2 YDEGEE. The CDR3 spans 15 residues. Trimming stripped 3 bases from V and 0 bases from J, with 13 bases between.

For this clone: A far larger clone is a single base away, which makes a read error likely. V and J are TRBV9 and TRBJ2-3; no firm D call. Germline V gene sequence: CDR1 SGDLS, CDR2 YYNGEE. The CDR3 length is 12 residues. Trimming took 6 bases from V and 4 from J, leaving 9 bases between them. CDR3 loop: CASNDLSDTQYF. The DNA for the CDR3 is TGTGCCAGCAACGATTTATCAGATACGCAGTATTTT.

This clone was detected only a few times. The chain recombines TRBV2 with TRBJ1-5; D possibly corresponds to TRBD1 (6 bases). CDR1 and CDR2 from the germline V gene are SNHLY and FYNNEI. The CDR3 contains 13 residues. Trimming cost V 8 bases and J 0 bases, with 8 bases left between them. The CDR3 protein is CASDRSSNQPQHF. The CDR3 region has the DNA TGTGCCAGCGACAGGTCTAGCAATCAGCCCCAGCATTTT.

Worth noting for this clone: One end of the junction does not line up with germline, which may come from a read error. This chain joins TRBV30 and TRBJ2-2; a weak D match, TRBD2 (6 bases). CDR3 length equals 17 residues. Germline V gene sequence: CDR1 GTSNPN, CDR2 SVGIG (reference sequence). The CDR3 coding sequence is TGTGCCCGGAGGGCTAGGGACTCAATATCGAACACCGGGGAGCTGTTTTTT. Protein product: CARRARDSISNTGELFF.

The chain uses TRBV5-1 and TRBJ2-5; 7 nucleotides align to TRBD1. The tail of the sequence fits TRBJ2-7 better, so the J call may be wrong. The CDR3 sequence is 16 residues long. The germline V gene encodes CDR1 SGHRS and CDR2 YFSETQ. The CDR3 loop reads CASSAGDSLLAYEQYF. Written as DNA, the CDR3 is TGCGCCAGCAGCGCAGGGGACAGTTTACTAGCCTACGAGCAGTACTTC.

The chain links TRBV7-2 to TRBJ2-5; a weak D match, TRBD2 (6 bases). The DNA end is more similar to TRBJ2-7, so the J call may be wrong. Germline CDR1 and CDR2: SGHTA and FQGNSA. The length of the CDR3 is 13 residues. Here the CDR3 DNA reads TGTGCCAGCAGCTTTCAGGGAGGATACGAGCAGTACTTC. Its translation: CASSFQGGYEQYF.

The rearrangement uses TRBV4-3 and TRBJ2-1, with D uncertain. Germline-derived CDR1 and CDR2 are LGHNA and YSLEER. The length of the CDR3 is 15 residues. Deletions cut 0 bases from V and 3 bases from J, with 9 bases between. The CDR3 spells CASSQEVEGYNEQFF. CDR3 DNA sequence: TGCGCCAGCAGCCAAGAGGTAGAAGGCTACAATGAGCAGTTCTTC.

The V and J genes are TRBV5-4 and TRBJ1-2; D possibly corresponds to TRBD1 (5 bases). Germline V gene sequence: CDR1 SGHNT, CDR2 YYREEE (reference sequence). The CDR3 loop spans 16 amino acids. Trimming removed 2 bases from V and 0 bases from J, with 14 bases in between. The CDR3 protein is CASSFGGPSANYGYTF. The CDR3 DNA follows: TGTGCCAGCAGCTTCGGGGGACCTTCAGCTAACTATGGCTACACCTTC.

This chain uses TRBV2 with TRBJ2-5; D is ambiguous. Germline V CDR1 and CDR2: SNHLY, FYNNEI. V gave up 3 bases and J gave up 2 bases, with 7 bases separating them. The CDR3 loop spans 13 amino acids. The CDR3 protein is CASSDALQETQYF. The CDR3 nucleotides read TGTGCCAGCAGTGACGCCTTGCAAGAGACCCAGTACTTC.

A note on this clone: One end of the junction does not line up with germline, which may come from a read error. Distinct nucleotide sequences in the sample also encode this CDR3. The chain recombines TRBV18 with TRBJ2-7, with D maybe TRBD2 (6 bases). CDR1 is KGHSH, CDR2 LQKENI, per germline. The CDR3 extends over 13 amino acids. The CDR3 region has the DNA TGTGCCAGCTCGCCACAAGGAGGGTCCGAGCAGTACTTC. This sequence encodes CASSPQGGSEQYF.

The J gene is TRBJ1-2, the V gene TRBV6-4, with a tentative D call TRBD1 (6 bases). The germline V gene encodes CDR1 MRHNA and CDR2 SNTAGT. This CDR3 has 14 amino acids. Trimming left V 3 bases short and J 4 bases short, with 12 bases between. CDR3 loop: CASSESGQLYGYTF. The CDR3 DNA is TGTGCCAGCAGTGAGTCAGGACAGCTCTATGGCTACACCTTC.

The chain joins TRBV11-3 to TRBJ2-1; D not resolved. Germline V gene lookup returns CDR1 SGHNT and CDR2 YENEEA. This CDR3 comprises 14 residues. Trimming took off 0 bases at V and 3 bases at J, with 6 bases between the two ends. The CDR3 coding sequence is TGTGCCAGCAGCTTAGATCGAGACTACAATGAGCAGTTCTTC. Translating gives CASSLDRDYNEQFF.

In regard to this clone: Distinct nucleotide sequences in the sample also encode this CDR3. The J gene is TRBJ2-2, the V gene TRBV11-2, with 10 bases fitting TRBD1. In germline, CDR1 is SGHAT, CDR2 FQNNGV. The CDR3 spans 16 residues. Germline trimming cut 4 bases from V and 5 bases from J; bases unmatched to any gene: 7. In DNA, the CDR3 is TGTGCCAGCAGCTCCAGGGACAGGGGAGGGACCGGGGAGCTGTTTTTT. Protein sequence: CASSSRDRGGTGELFF.

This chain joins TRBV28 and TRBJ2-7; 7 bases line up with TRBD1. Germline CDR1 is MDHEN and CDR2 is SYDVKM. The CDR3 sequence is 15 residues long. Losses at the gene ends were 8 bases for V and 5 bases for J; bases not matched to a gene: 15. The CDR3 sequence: CASCPPSRGPNEQYF. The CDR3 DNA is TGTGCCAGCTGCCCCCCTAGTAGGGGGCCTAACGAGCAGTACTTC.

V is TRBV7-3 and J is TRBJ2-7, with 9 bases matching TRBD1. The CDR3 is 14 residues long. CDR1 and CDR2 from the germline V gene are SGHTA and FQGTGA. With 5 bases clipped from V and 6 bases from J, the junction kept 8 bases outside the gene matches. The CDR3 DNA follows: TGTGCCAGCAGCCCTCTGGACAGGGGCGGCGAGCAGTACTTC. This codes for CASSPLDRGGEQYF.

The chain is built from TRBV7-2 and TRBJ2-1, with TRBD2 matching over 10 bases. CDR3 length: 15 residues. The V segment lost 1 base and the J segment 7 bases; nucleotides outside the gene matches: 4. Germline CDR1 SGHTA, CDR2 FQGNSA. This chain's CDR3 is CASSLGLAGVNEQFF. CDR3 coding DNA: TGTGCCAGCAGCTTAGGTCTAGCGGGGGTTAATGAGCAGTTCTTC. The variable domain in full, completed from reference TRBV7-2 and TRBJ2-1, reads GAGVSQSPSNKVTEKGKDVELRCDPISGHTALYWYRQSLGQGLEFLIYFQGNSAPDKSGLPSDRFSAERTGGSVSTLTIQRTQQEDSAVYLCASSLGLAGVNEQFFGPGTRLTVL.

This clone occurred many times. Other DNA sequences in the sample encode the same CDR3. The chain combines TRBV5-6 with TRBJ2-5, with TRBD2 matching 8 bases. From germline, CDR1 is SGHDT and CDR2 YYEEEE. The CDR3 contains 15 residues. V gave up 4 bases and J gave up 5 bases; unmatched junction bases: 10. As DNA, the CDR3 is TGTGCCAGCAGCCTCGTGGCGGGGGGACGGGAGACCCAGTACTTC. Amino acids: CASSLVAGGRETQYF. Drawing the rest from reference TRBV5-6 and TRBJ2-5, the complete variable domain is DAGVTQSPTHLIKTRGQQVTLRCSPKSGHDTVSWYQQALGQGPQFIFQYYEEEERQRGNFPDRFSGHQFPNYSSELNVNALLLGDSALYLCASSLVAGGRETQYFGPGTRLLVL.

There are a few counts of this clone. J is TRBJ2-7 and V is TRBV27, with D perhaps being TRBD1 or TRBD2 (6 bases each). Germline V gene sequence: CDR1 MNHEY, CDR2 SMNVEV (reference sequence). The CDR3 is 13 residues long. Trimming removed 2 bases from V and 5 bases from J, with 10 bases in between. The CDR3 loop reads CASSLKGGHEQYF. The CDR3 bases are TGTGCCAGCAGTTTAAAGGGGGGCCACGAGCAGTACTTC.

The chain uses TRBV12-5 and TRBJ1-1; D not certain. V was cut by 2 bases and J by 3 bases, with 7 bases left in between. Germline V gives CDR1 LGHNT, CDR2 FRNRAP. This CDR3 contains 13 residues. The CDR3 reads CASGLMGDTEAFF. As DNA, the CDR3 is TGTGCTAGTGGTTTGATGGGTGACACTGAAGCTTTCTTT.

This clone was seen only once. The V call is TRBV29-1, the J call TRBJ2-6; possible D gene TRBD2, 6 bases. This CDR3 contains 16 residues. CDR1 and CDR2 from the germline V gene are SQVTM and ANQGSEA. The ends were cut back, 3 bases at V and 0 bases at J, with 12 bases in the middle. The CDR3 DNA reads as TGCAGCGTTGAGGTTGGGGGGAGCTCTGGGGCCAACGTCCTGACTTTC. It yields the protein CSVEVGGSSGANVLTF.

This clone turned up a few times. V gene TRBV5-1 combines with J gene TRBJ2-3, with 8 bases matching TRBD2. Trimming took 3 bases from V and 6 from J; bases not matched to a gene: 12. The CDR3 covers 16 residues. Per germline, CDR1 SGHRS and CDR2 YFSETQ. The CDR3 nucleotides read TGCGCCAGCAGCTACGTAGCGGGACGAGTCGGGGATACGCAGTATTTT. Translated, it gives CASSYVAGRVGDTQYF.

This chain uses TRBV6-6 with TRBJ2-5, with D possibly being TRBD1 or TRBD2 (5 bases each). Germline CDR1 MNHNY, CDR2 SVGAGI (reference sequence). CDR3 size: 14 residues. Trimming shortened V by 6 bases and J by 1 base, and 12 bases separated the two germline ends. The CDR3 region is CASRHLGTQETQYF. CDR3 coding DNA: TGTGCCAGCAGGCACCTCGGGACCCAAGAGACCCAGTACTTC.

The chain's CDR3 is CASSKVKSNQPQHF. The CDR3 DNA sequence: TGTGCCAGCAGCAAAGTGAAAAGCAATCAGCCCCAGCATTTT. The chain combines TRBV21-1 with TRBJ1-5. TRBV21-1 is a recognized pseudogene. The CDR3 covers 14 residues.

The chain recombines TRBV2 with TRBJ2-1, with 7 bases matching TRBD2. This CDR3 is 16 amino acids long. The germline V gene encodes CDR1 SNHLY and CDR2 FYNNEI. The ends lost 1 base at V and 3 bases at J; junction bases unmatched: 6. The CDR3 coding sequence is TGTGCCAGCAGTGAAGTTGGGGCTAGCGGCTACAATGAGCAGTTCTTC. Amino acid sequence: CASSEVGASGYNEQFF. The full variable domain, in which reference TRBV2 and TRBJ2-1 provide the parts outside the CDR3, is EPEVTQTPSHQVTQMGQEVILRCVPISNHLYFYWYRQILGQKVEFLVSFYNNEISEKSEIFDDQFSVERPDGSNFTLKIRSTKLEDSAMYFCASSEVGASGYNEQFFGPGTRLTVL.